This T cell receptor (beta chain) was profiled in a study of T cells after yellow fever vaccination. Trimming shortened V by 1 base and J by 9 bases, and 6 bases separated the two germline ends. The CDR3 is 12 residues long. Germline CDR1 reads KGHDR; CDR2 reads SFDVKD. TCRdb itself ran the 5' RACE reads through MiXCR, one entry per CDR3 protein. The table lists around 500,000 distinct CDR3 sequences, 21% of them singletons. This clonotype turned up a few times. The chain joins TRBV24-1 to TRBJ2-1; no reliable D call. The sequence derives from a man between 18 and 29 years old who received the YFV17D yellow fever vaccine. Source: PBMCs, taken roughly 20 days after the first yellow fever vaccination. The CDR3 region is CATSDFSTEQFF. The CDR3, as DNA: TGTGCCACCAGTGATTTTAGCACTGAGCAGTTCTTC.